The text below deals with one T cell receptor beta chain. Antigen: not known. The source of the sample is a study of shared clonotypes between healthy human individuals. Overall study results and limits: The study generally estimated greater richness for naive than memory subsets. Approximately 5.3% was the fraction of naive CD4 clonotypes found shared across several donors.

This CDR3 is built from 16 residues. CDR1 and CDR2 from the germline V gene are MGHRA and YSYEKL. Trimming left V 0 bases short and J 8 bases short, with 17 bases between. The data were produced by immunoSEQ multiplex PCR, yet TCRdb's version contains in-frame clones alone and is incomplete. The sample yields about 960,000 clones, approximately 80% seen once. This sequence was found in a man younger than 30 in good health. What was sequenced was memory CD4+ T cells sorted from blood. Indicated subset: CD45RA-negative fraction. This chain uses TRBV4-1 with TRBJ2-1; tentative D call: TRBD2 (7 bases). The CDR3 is CASSQDPGGSGDEQFF. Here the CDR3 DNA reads TGCGCCAGCAGCCAAGATCCCGGGGGGTCAGGGGATGAGCAGTTCTTC.